This TCR beta chain emerged from a study of cytomegalovirus exposure and HLA in healthy donors. General study results and limits: In an earlier analysis, about 87% or about 30%: the productive usage of most TCR beta V segments. With further analysis later on, most CMV-associated TCR beta chains appeared HLA-restricted. Roughly even sequencing depth across donors was the assumption behind the presence/absence analyses. A highly shared variant cluster was judged a likely technical artifact.

Details on this clone: Its antigen remains unknown.

It was with 60 Vbeta and 13 Jbeta primers that the PCR ran. Sequencing used immunoSEQ multiplex PCR; TCRdb keeps in-frame clones, though not all of them. The sample contains approximately 150,000 clones, 60% to 85% of which appear only once. The specimen sequenced was PBMCs. The sequence came from a woman between 18 and 30 years old in good health and CMV-seronegative.

DNA for the CDR3: TGTGCCAGCAGTCCGGGACAGATCACAACTAATGAAAAACTGTTTTTT. This sequence encodes CASSPGQITTNEKLFF. The V gene is TRBV27, the J gene TRBJ1-4; TRBD1 aligns across 7 bases. CDR3 length equals 16 residues. From germline, CDR1 is MNHEY and CDR2 SMNVEV (reference sequence). The trim removed 5 bases at V and 0 bases at J, leaving 6 bases unmatched.